The 23 T cell receptor beta chains given below trace back to one sample, sequenced in a study of blood T cell repertoires in COVID-19. The data were produced by immunoSEQ multiplex PCR, yet TCRdb's version contains in-frame clones alone and is incomplete. The sample contains 120,000 or so clones, around 81% of which appear only once. Specimen: peripheral blood. Every receptor here comes from a man between 25 and 39 years old with COVID-19, enrolled during active disease.

V is TRBV11-2 and J is TRBJ1-2; TRBD1 aligns across 7 bases. The CDR3 length is 20 residues. CDR1 is SGHAT and CDR2 is FQNNGV in the germline V gene. Trimming removed 0 bases from V and 0 bases from J; junction bases left unmatched: 16. The CDR3 loop is CASSLDHMTGIRPSNYGYTF. The CDR3 nucleotides are TGTGCCAGCAGCTTAGACCATATGACAGGGATACGACCCTCTAACTATGGCTACACCTTC.

J is TRBJ2-2 and V is TRBV4-3; D uncertain. Between the trimmed V and J ends, which lost 1 base and 2 bases, there was a span of 11 bases. CDR1 LGHNA and CDR2 YSLEER come from the germline V gene. The CDR3 covers 16 residues. The CDR3 DNA reads TGCGCCAGCAGCCAAGGGTTGGGCCTCAACACCGGGGAGCTGTTTTTT. Amino acids: CASSQGLGLNTGELFF.

The chain links TRBV29-1 to TRBJ1-1, with 7 bases that match TRBD1. The CDR3 covers 13 residues. CDR1 and CDR2 (germline): SQVTM, ANQGSEA. Trimming at V came to 7 bases and at J to 6 bases, leaving 11 bases not matched to a gene. The CDR3 is CSGTNRGPSEAFF. Written as DNA, the CDR3 is TGCAGCGGAACAAACAGGGGACCCTCTGAAGCTTTCTTT. Complete variable domain (other parts from reference TRBV29-1 and TRBJ1-1): SAVISQKPSRDICQRGTSLTIQCQVDSQVTMMFWYRQQPGQSLTLIATANQGSEATYESGFVIDKFPISRPNLTFSTLTVSNMSPEDSSIYLCSGTNRGPSEAFFGQGTRLTVV.

This clone was picked up one time. The V and J genes are TRBV4-1 and TRBJ1-5, with D perhaps matching TRBD1 (5 bases). Germline CDR1 MGHRA, CDR2 YSYEKL. The CDR3 runs to 14 residues. Between the trimmed V and J ends, which lost 3 bases and 9 bases, there was a span of 15 bases. CDR3 amino acids: CASSQEGLSGPQHF. The DNA for the CDR3 is TGCGCCAGCAGCCAGGAGGGGCTCTCCGGGCCCCAGCATTTT.

This clone came up a few times. The chain couples TRBV5-6 to TRBJ1-5; a possible D gene is TRBD1 (6 bases). This CDR3 is built from 15 residues. Trimming pared 2 bases from V and 3 bases from J, leaving 12 bases between. Per the germline V gene, CDR1 is SGHDT and CDR2 is YYEEEE. CDR3 DNA: TGTGCCAGCAGCTTTGGGACACCCTTCAATCAGCCCCAGCATTTT. Protein sequence: CASSFGTPFNQPQHF.

This chain uses TRBV3-1 (or the pseudogene TRBV3-2) with TRBJ1-6; a weak D match, TRBD1 (5 bases). From germline, CDR1 is LGHDT and CDR2 YNNKEL (reference sequence). V shed 1 base and J shed 7 bases, with 11 bases lying between them. CDR3 size: 15 residues. Here the CDR3 reads CASSQGGVPNSPLHF. The CDR3 DNA reads as TGTGCCAGCAGCCAAGGGGGGGTCCCCAATTCACCCCTCCACTTT.

V and J are TRBV3-1 (or the pseudogene TRBV3-2) and TRBJ2-2, with TRBD2 matching over 10 bases. The germline CDR1 and CDR2 sequences are LGHDT and YNNKEL (reference sequence). The CDR3 is made up of 19 amino acids. Trimming took 0 bases from V and 1 from J; bases not matched to a gene: 8. This chain's CDR3 is CASSQDKSSGGGNTGELFF. The CDR3 DNA follows: TGTGCCAGCAGCCAAGATAAGTCTAGCGGGGGAGGGAACACCGGGGAGCTGTTTTTT.

This clone is a singleton in its sample. This rearrangement joins TRBV11-2 to TRBJ2-2, with D unresolved. V lost 3 bases to trimming and J lost 6 bases, with 11 bases between them. Germline values: CDR1 SGHAT, CDR2 FQNNGV. This CDR3 has 14 residues. The CDR3 loop reads CASSFVDLSGELFF. In nucleotides, the CDR3 is TGTGCCAGCAGCTTCGTAGATCTCTCCGGGGAGCTGTTTTTT.

This clone came up a few times. The rearrangement links TRBV27 to TRBJ1-2; D unclear. This CDR3 is built from 13 residues. CDR1 and CDR2 (germline): MNHEY, SMNVEV (reference sequence). V was cut by 5 bases and J by 3 bases, with 10 bases left in between. The CDR3 nucleotides are TGTGCCAGCAGTCTAGGTCTGGACTATGGCTACACCTTC. This codes for CASSLGLDYGYTF.

The rearrangement uses TRBV6-5 and TRBJ2-1; 7 bases are a match to TRBD2. The V segment lost 2 bases and the J segment 8 bases; nucleotides outside the gene matches: 9. Germline V gene lookup returns CDR1 MNHEY and CDR2 SVGAGI. This CDR3 region has 15 residues. CDR3 loop: CASSYVTGGKDEQFF. CDR3 coding DNA: TGTGCCAGCAGTTACGTGACGGGAGGCAAGGATGAGCAGTTCTTC.

The rearrangement uses TRBV5-4 and TRBJ2-7; no clear D gene. The V gene lost 0 bases and the J gene lost 5 bases, with 21 bases spanning the gap. Germline CDR1 is SGHNT and CDR2 is YYREEE (reference sequence). The CDR3 runs 17 residues. The CDR3 region is CASSLGTASPRTDEQYF. In nucleotides, the CDR3 is TGTGCCAGCAGCTTGGGCACCGCCTCACCCCGTACGGACGAGCAGTACTTC.

This chain's CDR3 is CSASGNGQLTYEQYF. Written as DNA, the CDR3 is TGCAGTGCTAGTGGTAATGGACAGCTGACCTACGAGCAGTACTTC. The chain employs TRBV20-1 and TRBJ2-7; possible D gene TRBD1, 6 bases. CDR1 DFQATT and CDR2 SNEGSKA come from the germline V gene (reference sequence). This CDR3 contains 15 residues. V was trimmed by 3 bases and J by 2 bases, leaving 17 bases between them.

The chain employs TRBV19 and TRBJ2-7, with 8 bases aligning to TRBD1. CDR1 is LNHDA, CDR2 SQIVND, per germline (reference sequence). The CDR3 consists of 14 residues. V gave up 4 bases and J gave up 0 bases; unmatched junction bases: 2. CDR3 sequence: CASSTTGGSYEQYF. The CDR3 DNA follows: TGTGCCAGTAGTACCACAGGGGGCTCCTACGAGCAGTACTTC.

This clone has only a few counts. The CDR3 coding sequence is TGTGCCACCAGTGATTTGTGGATGGACAGCTATGGGGATGCAACTAATGAAAAACTGTTTTTT. It specifies CATSDLWMDSYGDATNEKLFF. The V gene is TRBV24-1, the J gene TRBJ1-4, with D maybe TRBD1 (6 bases). V was pared by 0 bases and J by 0 bases, with 22 bases between. This CDR3 comprises 21 residues. Germline CDR1 is KGHDR and CDR2 is SFDVKD.

This clone was seen only once. The gene calls are TRBV6-1 and TRBJ2-1; the match to TRBD2 covers 8 bases. The length of the CDR3 is 18 residues. J gave up 4 bases and V 3 bases, and 14 bases lay outside the gene matches. Germline lookup yields CDR1 MNHNS and CDR2 SASEGT. The CDR3: CASSDLSVGSSGYNEQFF. The CDR3 DNA follows: TGTGCCAGCAGTGACTTGTCGGTGGGGTCTAGCGGGTACAATGAGCAGTTCTTC.

This sequence joins TRBV6-5 and TRBJ2-1, with D perhaps matching TRBD2 (6 bases). V was cut by 2 bases and J by 4 bases, with 9 bases left in between. Germline CDR1 is MNHEY and CDR2 is SVGAGI. The CDR3 is 14 amino acids. The CDR3 DNA sequence: TGTGCCAGCAGTTACGAGGAGGGGTACAATGAGCAGTTCTTC. Its protein product is CASSYEEGYNEQFF.

This clone has just a few counts. J is TRBJ2-1 and V is TRBV7-9; D is perhaps TRBD2 (6 bases). The CDR3 loop spans 13 amino acids. Trimming left V 3 bases short and J 8 bases short, with 11 bases between. Germline V gives CDR1 SEHNR, CDR2 FQNEAQ (reference sequence). The CDR3 region is CASSFASADEQFF. CDR3 coding DNA: TGTGCCAGCAGCTTTGCTAGCGCCGATGAGCAGTTCTTC.

The V and J genes are TRBV11-2 and TRBJ2-5; 7 bases are shared with TRBD1. The CDR3 runs 15 residues. V shed 4 bases and J 5 bases; nucleotides not matched to a gene: 10. Germline V CDR1 and CDR2: SGHAT, FQNNGV. CDR3 sequence: CASSSPPGTVETQYF. The CDR3 bases are TGTGCCAGCAGCTCACCCCCGGGGACAGTTGAGACCCAGTACTTC.

V usage is TRBV7-8 and J usage is TRBJ2-7, with 8 bases lining up with TRBD2. Germline V gene lookup returns CDR1 SGHVS and CDR2 FQNEAQ. V lost 5 bases to trimming and J lost 3 bases; unmatched junction nucleotides: 9. This CDR3 contains 15 residues. CDR3 sequence reads: CASSASGAGGYEQYF. CDR3 DNA: TGTGCCAGCAGCGCAAGCGGTGCGGGAGGCTACGAGCAGTACTTC.

The gene calls are TRBV19 and TRBJ2-1; 10 bases agree with TRBD1. This CDR3 is 15 amino acids long. Germline assignment: CDR1 LNHDA and CDR2 SQIVND (reference sequence). V dropped 5 bases and J dropped 4; count of bases not matched to a gene: 5. In DNA, the CDR3 is TGTGCCAGTAGTGAGACAGGGGGCCCGTACAATGAGCAGTTCTTC. It yields the protein CASSETGGPYNEQFF.

The CDR3 here is CASSDREATDTQYF. For the CDR3, the DNA is TGTGCCAGCAGTGACCGAGAAGCGACAGATACGCAGTATTTT. The rearrangement uses TRBV6-2 or TRBV6-3 and TRBJ2-3; no clear D gene. The CDR3 spans 14 residues. Germline V gene lookup returns CDR1 MNHEY and CDR2 SVGEGT. V lost 5 bases and J 3 bases, leaving 12 bases between the germline ends.

Points on this clone: Different DNA sequences within this sample yield the same CDR3. The rearrangement joins TRBV3-1 (or the pseudogene TRBV3-2) to TRBJ2-7; D is uncertain. CDR3 length: 12 residues. Deletions cut 2 bases from V and 4 bases from J, with 6 bases between. Germline V gene data show CDR1 as LGHDT and CDR2 as YNNKEL (reference sequence). The CDR3 nucleotides are TGTGCCAGCAGCCAAACCAGGTACGAGCAGTACTTC. Translating it yields CASSQTRYEQYF.

The rearrangement joins TRBV19 to TRBJ2-7; D may be TRBD1 (6 bases). Trimming took 4 bases from V and 2 from J, leaving 12 bases between them. Germline CDR1 is LNHDA and CDR2 is SQIVND (reference sequence). The CDR3 consists of 14 residues. The CDR3 region is CASSTTGYTYEQYF. CDR3 nucleotides: TGTGCCAGTAGTACAACAGGGTATACCTACGAGCAGTACTTC.